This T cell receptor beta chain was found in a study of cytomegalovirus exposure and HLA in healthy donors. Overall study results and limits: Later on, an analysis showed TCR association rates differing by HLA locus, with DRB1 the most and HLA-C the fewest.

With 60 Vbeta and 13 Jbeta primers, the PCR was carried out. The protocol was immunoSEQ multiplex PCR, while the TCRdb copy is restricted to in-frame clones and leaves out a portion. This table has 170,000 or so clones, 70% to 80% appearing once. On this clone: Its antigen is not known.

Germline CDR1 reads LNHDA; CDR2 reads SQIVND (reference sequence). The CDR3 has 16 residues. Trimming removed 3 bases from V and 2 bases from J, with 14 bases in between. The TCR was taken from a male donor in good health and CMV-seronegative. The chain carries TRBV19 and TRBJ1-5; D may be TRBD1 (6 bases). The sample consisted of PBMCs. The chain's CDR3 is CASSMGYRVGNQPQHF. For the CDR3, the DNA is TGTGCCAGTAGTATGGGGTACAGGGTTGGCAATCAGCCCCAGCATTTT.